The 14 T cell receptor beta chains listed next were all sequenced from one sample in a study of blood T cells in healthy people across ages (dated by TCRdb to the mid-2010s). The library was made by 5' RACE. Sequenced using an Illumina HiSeq 2500. A second PCR of roughly 6 to 11 cycles was run with a J-beta primer mix and a sample-barcoded 5' primer. Starting from the raw public reads, TCRdb applied fastp trimming at Q25, assembled clones with MiXCR and retained in-frame beta chains. Each record represents a unique CDR3 protein, reported with the most common genes and DNA among its rows. The table for this sample lists 550,000 to 700,000 distinct CDR3 sequences; 27% of them were counted only once. The ten most abundant clones make up approximately 17% of the sample. The sequenced sample consisted of blood. The source is a woman in her seventies in good health.

V and J are TRBV2 and TRBJ2-7; 8 bases are a match to TRBD2. The J segment lost 1 base and the V segment lost 3 bases, leaving 5 bases of the junction unmatched. The length of the CDR3 is 15 residues. The germline CDR1 and CDR2 sequences are SNHLY and FYNNEI. The CDR3 loop is CASSDAGGSSYEQYF. CDR3 nucleotides: TGTGCCAGCAGTGATGCGGGGGGATCTTCCTACGAGCAGTACTTC.

This clonotype appeared many times. The chain employs TRBV29-1 and TRBJ2-5; 7 nucleotides line up with TRBD1. Germline V lookup: CDR1 SQVTM, CDR2 ANQGSEA. The junction had 5 bases not matched to a gene; V was cut back by 6 bases and J by 4 bases. The CDR3 totals 12 residues. CDR3 protein: CSVSTGTETQYF. In nucleotides, the CDR3 is TGCAGCGTATCGACAGGGACAGAGACCCAGTACTTC.

This clonotype has a handful of counts. The V and J genes are TRBV7-2 and TRBJ1-1, with TRBD1 matching over 7 bases. V gave up 2 bases and J gave up 5 bases; unmatched junction bases: 5. This CDR3 is 14 amino acids long. Germline values: CDR1 SGHTA, CDR2 FQGNSA. The CDR3 spells CASSLMGDSTEAFF. The CDR3 region has the DNA TGTGCCAGCAGCTTAATGGGGGACAGTACTGAAGCTTTCTTT. The full variable domain, completed using reference TRBV7-2 and TRBJ1-1, is GAGVSQSPSNKVTEKGKDVELRCDPISGHTALYWYRQSLGQGLEFLIYFQGNSAPDKSGLPSDRFSAERTGGSVSTLTIQRTQQEDSAVYLCASSLMGDSTEAFFGQGTRLTVV.

This clonotype occurred a few times. The rearrangement links TRBV5-1 to TRBJ2-4; the D is unclear. Per the germline V gene, CDR1 is SGHRS and CDR2 is YFSETQ. Trimming took 0 bases from V and 6 from J, leaving 10 bases between them. The CDR3 is made up of 14 amino acids. The CDR3 is CASSLGSPGNIQYF. The DNA for the CDR3 is TGCGCCAGCAGCTTGGGTTCGCCGGGAAACATTCAGTACTTC.

This clonotype was recorded only once. The chain links TRBV20-1 to TRBJ1-2, with no clear D. The CDR3 consists of 13 residues. CDR1 is DFQATT, CDR2 SNEGSKA, per germline (reference sequence). The V gene lost 3 bases and the J gene lost 0 bases, with 8 bases spanning the gap. The CDR3 spells CSASQSANYGYTF. CDR3 DNA: TGCAGTGCTAGCCAGTCCGCTAACTATGGCTACACCTTC.

V usage is TRBV9 and J usage is TRBJ1-2; D might be TRBD1 (6 bases). With 0 bases removed from V and 2 bases from J, the gap between germline ends came to 8 bases. CDR1 SGDLS and CDR2 YYNGEE come from the germline V gene. The CDR3 length is 14 residues. The CDR3 DNA is TGTGCCAGCAGCGTAGGAGGACAGAACTATGGCTACACCTTC. Encoded protein: CASSVGGQNYGYTF.

This clonotype was found a few times. The chain links TRBV7-9 to TRBJ1-2; D gene unclear. The CDR3 loop spans 13 amino acids. The V gene's germline CDR1 is SEHNR and CDR2 FQNEAQ (reference sequence). The ends were cut back, 9 bases at V and 1 base at J, with 12 bases in the middle. CDR3 loop: CASGVLSNYGYTF. CDR3 bases: TGTGCCAGTGGGGTCCTCAGTAACTATGGCTACACCTTC.

V usage is TRBV7-3 and J usage is TRBJ2-5; TRBD2 matches at 10 bases. The J call may be incorrect, as the DNA end agrees better with TRBJ2-1. The CDR3 is 13 amino acids. CDR1 is SGHTA and CDR2 is FQGTGA in the germline V gene. The CDR3 here is CASSRQLAGEQFF. CDR3 nucleotides: TGTGCCAGCAGCCGACAACTAGCGGGGGAGCAGTTCTTC.

The chain joins TRBV7-2 to TRBJ2-7, with 9 bases that match TRBD2. V gave up 5 bases and J gave up 5 bases; unmatched junction bases: 13. Germline CDR1 and CDR2: SGHTA and FQGNSA. CDR3 length: 16 residues. DNA for the CDR3: TGTGCCAGCAGCCAGAGGACAGCGGGAGGTGTCGACGAGCAGTACTTC. Protein sequence: CASSQRTAGGVDEQYF.

This chain uses TRBV21-1 with TRBJ2-1; no check of the table's D call, TRBD1, against the DNA was made. TRBV21-1 is recorded as a pseudogene. This CDR3 contains 17 residues. The CDR3 sequence: CASSEDRGPSSYNEQFF. CDR3 DNA: TGTGCCAGCAGCGAAGACAGGGGGCCGAGCTCCTACAATGAGCAGTTCTTC.

This clonotype was counted between two and nine times. The rearrangement joins TRBV20-1 to TRBJ2-4, with D hard to call. This CDR3 spans 17 amino acids. The V and J ends lost 2 bases and 0 bases respectively, with 17 bases between them. The germline gives CDR1 DFQATT, CDR2 SNEGSKA (reference sequence). The chain's CDR3 is CSARSRGVLIAKNIQYF. In DNA, the CDR3 is TGCAGTGCTAGAAGTAGAGGAGTACTCATAGCCAAAAACATTCAGTACTTC.

The sample holds a few counts of this clonotype. The V gene is TRBV27, the J gene TRBJ2-2; TRBD1 matches at 7 bases. Losses at the gene ends were 2 bases for V and 4 bases for J; bases not matched to a gene: 4. CDR3 length equals 15 residues. CDR1 MNHEY and CDR2 SMNVEV come from the germline V gene (reference sequence). The CDR3 here is CASSLGDRLTGELFF. The DNA for the CDR3 is TGTGCCAGCAGTTTAGGGGACAGACTCACCGGGGAGCTGTTTTTT.

The table lists this clonotype with a few counts. This chain uses TRBV7-8 with TRBJ1-6; D unresolved. Per the germline V gene, CDR1 is SGHVS and CDR2 is FQNEAQ. The CDR3 extends over 17 amino acids. Trimming stripped 1 base from V and 11 bases from J, with 21 bases between. The CDR3 coding sequence is TGTGCCAGCAGCTTAGAAGGAGGACCGGGTCTTAGCACACCCCTCCACTTT. It encodes CASSLEGGPGLSTPLHF. Variable domain in full (rest from reference TRBV7-8 and TRBJ1-6): GAGVSQSPRYKVAKRGQDVALRCDPISGHVSLFWYQQALGQGPEFLTYFQNEAQLDKSGLPSDRFFAERPEGSVSTLKIQRTQQEDSAVYLCASSLEGGPGLSTPLHFGNGTRLTVT.

V and J are TRBV18 and TRBJ1-5; 7 bases are a match to TRBD1. Per the germline V gene, CDR1 is KGHSH and CDR2 is LQKENI. V was pared by 3 bases and J by 0 bases, with 5 bases of the junction left unmatched. CDR3 size: 16 residues. CDR3: CASSPLGQNSNQPQHF. In DNA, the CDR3 is TGTGCCAGCTCACCTCTGGGACAGAATAGCAATCAGCCCCAGCATTTT.